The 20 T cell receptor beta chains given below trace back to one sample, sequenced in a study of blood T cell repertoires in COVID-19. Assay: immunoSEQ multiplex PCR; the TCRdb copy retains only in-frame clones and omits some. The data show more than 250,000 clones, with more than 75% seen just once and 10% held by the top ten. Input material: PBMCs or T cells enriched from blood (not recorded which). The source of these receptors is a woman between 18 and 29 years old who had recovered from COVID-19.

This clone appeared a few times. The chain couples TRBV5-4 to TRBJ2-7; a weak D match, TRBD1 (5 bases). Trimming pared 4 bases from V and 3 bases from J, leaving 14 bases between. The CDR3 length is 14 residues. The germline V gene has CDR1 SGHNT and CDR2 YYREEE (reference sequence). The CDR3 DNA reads TGTGCCAGCAGCCAGGGCGGATCCTACTACGAGCAGTACTTC. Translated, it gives CASSQGGSYYEQYF.

The CDR3: CASSEQNNSPLHF. The CDR3 DNA follows: TGTGCCAGCAGCGAACAAAATAATTCACCCCTCCACTTT. The V and J genes are TRBV7-3 and TRBJ1-6; no reliable D call. The length of the CDR3 is 13 residues. Germline V gives CDR1 SGHTA, CDR2 FQGTGA. Deletions cut 5 bases from V and 5 bases from J, with 7 bases between.

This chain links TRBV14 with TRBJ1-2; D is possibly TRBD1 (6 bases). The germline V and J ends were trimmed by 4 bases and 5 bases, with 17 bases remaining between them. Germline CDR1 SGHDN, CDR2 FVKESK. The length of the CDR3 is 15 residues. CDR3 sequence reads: CASSRGGGRGYGYTF. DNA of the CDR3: TGTGCCAGCAGCCGAGGGGGAGGGAGAGGATATGGCTACACCTTC.

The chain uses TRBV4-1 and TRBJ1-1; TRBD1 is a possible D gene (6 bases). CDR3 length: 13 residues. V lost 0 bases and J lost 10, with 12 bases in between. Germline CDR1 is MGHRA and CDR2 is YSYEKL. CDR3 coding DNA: TGCGCCAGCAGCCAAGAGGCAGGGGTAGGAGCTTTCTTT. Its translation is CASSQEAGVGAFF.

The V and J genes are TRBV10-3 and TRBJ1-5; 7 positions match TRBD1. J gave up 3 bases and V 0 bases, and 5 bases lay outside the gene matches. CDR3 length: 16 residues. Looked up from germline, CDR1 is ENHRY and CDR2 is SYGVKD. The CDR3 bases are TGTGCCATCAGTGAGTCGAAAGGGGGCGTCAATCAGCCCCAGCATTTT. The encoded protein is CAISESKGGVNQPQHF.

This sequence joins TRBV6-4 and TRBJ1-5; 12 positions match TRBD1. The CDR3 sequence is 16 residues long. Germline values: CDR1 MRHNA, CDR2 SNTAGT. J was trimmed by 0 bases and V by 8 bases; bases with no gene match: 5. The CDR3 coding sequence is TGTGCCAGCCGGGACAGGGGGCCAAATAGCAATCAGCCCCAGCATTTT. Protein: CASRDRGPNSNQPQHF.

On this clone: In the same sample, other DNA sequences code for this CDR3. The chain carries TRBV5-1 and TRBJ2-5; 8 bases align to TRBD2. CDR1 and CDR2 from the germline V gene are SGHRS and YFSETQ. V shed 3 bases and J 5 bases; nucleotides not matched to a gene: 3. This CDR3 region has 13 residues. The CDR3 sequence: CASSSGGRETQYF. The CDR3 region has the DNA TGCGCCAGCAGCTCGGGGGGGCGGGAGACCCAGTACTTC.

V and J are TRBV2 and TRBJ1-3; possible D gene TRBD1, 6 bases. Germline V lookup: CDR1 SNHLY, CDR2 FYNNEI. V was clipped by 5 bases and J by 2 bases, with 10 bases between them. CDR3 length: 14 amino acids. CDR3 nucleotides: TGTGCCAGCAGTATACAGGGAGCTGGAAACACCATATATTTT. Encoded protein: CASSIQGAGNTIYF.

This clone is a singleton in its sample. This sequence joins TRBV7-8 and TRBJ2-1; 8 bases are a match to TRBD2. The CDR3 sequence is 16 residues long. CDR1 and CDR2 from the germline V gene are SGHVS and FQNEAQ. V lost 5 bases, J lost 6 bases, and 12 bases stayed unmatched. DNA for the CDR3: TGTGCCAGCAGCCTTACCATACTTCGGGGGGGCAATGAGCAGTTCTTC. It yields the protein CASSLTILRGGNEQFF.

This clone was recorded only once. CDR3 in DNA: TGTGCCAGCAGCGCAAACAGGAACTATGGCTACACCTTC. Translation: CASSANRNYGYTF. The V gene is TRBV9, the J gene TRBJ1-2, with TRBD1 as a possible D gene (5 bases). The ends were cut back, 3 bases at V and 2 bases at J, with 8 bases in the middle. This CDR3 region has 13 residues. Germline V gene lookup returns CDR1 SGDLS and CDR2 YYNGEE.

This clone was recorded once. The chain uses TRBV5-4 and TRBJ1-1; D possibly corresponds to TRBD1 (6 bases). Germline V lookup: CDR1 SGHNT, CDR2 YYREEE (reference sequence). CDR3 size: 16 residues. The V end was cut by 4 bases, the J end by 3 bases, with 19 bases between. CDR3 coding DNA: TGTGCCAGCAGCCCTTCCGATGGGGGCGCTTACACTGAAGCTTTCTTT. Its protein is CASSPSDGGAYTEAFF. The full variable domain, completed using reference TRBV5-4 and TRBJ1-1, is ETGVTQSPTHLIKTRGQQVTLRCSSQSGHNTVSWYQQALGQGPQFIFQYYREEENGRGNFPPRFSGLQFPNYSSELNVNALELDDSALYLCASSPSDGGAYTEAFFGQGTRLTVV.

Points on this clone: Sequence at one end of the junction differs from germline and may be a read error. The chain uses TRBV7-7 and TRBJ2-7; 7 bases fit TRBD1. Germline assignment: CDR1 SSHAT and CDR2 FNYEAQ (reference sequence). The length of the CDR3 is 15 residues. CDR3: CASSSGTDKSYEQYF. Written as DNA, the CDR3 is TGTGCTAGCAGTTCCGGGACAGATAAATCCTACGAGCAGTACTTC.

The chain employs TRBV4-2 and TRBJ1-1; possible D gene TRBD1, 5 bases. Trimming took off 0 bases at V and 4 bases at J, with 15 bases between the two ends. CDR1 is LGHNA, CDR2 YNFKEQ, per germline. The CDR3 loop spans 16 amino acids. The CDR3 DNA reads TGTGCCAGCAGCCAAGATCGCGGGGGATCCCGCACTGAAGCTTTCTTT. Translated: CASSQDRGGSRTEAFF.

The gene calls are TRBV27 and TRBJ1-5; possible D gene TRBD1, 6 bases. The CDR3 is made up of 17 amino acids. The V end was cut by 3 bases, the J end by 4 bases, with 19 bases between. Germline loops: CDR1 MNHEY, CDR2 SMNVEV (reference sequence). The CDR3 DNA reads TGTGCCAGCAGTTTCGGAGTGGGAGGGGGTAAAAATCAGCCCCAGCATTTT. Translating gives CASSFGVGGGKNQPQHF.

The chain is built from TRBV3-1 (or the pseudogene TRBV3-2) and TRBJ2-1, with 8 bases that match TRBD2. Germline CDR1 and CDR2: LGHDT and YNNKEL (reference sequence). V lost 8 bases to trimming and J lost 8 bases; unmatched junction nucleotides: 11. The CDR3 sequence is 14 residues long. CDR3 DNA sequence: TGTGCCAGCGCGGGACTAGACGCCGCCCATGAGCAGTTCTTC. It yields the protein CASAGLDAAHEQFF.

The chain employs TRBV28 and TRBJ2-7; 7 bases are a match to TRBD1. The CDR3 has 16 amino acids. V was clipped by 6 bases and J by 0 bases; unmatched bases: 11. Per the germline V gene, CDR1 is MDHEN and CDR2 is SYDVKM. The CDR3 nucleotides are TGTGCCAGCAGCCAACTGGGACAGAAAAACTCCTACGAGCAGTACTTC. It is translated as CASSQLGQKNSYEQYF.

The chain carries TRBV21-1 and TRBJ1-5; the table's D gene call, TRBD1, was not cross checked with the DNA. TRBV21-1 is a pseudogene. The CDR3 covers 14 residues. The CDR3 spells CASSPPAGDQPQHF. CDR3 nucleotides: TGTGCCAGCAGCCCCCCTGCAGGGGATCAGCCCCAGCATTTT.

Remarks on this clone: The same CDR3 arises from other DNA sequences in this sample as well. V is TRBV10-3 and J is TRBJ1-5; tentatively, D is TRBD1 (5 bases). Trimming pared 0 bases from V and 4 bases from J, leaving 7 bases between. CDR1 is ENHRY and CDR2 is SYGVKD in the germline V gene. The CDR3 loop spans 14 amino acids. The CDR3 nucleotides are TGTGCCATCAGTGAGTCGGGGGGGAATCAGCCCCAGCATTTT. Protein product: CAISESGGNQPQHF.

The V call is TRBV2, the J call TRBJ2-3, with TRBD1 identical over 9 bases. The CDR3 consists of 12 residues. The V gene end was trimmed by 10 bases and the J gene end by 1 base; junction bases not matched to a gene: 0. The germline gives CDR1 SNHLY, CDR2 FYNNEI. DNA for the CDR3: TGTGCCAACAGGGGGCGCACAGATACGCAGTATTTT. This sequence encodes CANRGRTDTQYF.

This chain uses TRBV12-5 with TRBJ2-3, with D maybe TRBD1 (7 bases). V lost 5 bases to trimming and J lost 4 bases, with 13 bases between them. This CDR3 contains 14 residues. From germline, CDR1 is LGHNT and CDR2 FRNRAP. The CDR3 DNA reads TGTGCTAGTGGTGCGGGACAGACCCCAGATACGCAGTATTTT. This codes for CASGAGQTPDTQYF.